The 19 T cell receptor beta chains presented below share a single source sample, sequenced in a study of shared clonotypes between healthy human individuals. CD45RO-negative cells were positively selected for CCR7, leaving out terminally differentiated effector memory CD45RA+ cells. Libraries were prepared by immunoSEQ multiplex PCR; TCRdb keeps only in-frame clonotypes and omits some of them. The table lists a few million clones, around 93% of them singletons. The sample was naive CD8+ T cells from PBMCs. Receptor source: a young man in good health. Some clones in this sample may be carry-over from other donors' samples.

The chain has TRBV5-5 and TRBJ1-2; D not resolved. This CDR3 spans 14 amino acids. Germline lookup yields CDR1 SGHKS and CDR2 YYEKEE (reference sequence). The ends were cut back, 4 bases at V and 6 bases at J, with 16 bases in the middle. CDR3: CASSNRDQRDGYTF. The CDR3 region has the DNA TGTGCCAGCAGCAACCGGGATCAGAGGGATGGCTACACCTTC. Supplemented by reference TRBV5-5 and TRBJ1-2, the full variable domain reads DAGVTQSPTHLIKTRGQQVTLRCSPISGHKSVSWYQQVLGQGPQFIFQYYEKEERGRGNFPDRFSARQFPNYSSELNVNALLLGDSALYLCASSNRDQRDGYTFGSGTRLTVV.

V and J are TRBV28 and TRBJ1-1; perhaps TRBD1 as D (5 bases). The CDR3 spans 14 residues. The V end lost 6 bases, the J end lost 4 bases, and 15 bases lay between the germline ends. Germline values: CDR1 MDHEN, CDR2 SYDVKM. The CDR3 sequence: CASSSPGVGTEAFF. The CDR3 DNA follows: TGTGCCAGCAGCTCGCCGGGGGTCGGCACTGAAGCTTTCTTT.

Remarks on this clone: Other nucleotide sequences from this sample produce the same CDR3. V and J are TRBV7-9 and TRBJ2-1, with D maybe TRBD2 (6 bases). CDR3 length: 10 amino acids. Germline V gene lookup returns CDR1 SEHNR and CDR2 FQNEAQ (reference sequence). The CDR3 sequence: CASRGNEQFF. CDR3 nucleotides: TGTGCGTCCCGGGGGAATGAGCAGTTCTTC.

Here the CDR3 DNA reads TGTGCCAGCAGCTCGGCCGGGACAGGGAATCACCAGAATGAAAAACTGTTTTTT. Protein product: CASSSAGTGNHQNEKLFF. The J gene is TRBJ1-4, the V gene TRBV7-2, with 9 nucleotides matching TRBD1. CDR1 is SGHTA and CDR2 is FQGNSA in the germline V gene. The CDR3 consists of 18 residues. The ends lost 4 bases at V and 5 bases at J; junction bases unmatched: 14.

V usage is TRBV19 and J usage is TRBJ2-7; perhaps TRBD2 as D (6 bases). CDR3 length equals 16 residues. Germline V gene lookup returns CDR1 LNHDA and CDR2 SQIVND (reference sequence). The V gene lost 1 base and the J gene lost 5 bases, with 18 bases spanning the gap. The CDR3 here is CASSIATEGGAHEQYF. DNA for the CDR3: TGTGCCAGTAGTATAGCCACCGAAGGAGGGGCCCACGAGCAGTACTTC.

For this clone: Other DNA sequences of this sample code for an identical CDR3. The genes are TRBV27 and TRBJ2-7; possible D gene TRBD1, 5 bases. Germline CDR1 and CDR2: MNHEY and SMNVEV (reference sequence). The CDR3 sequence is 14 residues long. The V end lost 1 base, the J end lost 5 bases, and 12 bases lay between the germline ends. CDR3 sequence reads: CASSLLGQGNEQYF. The CDR3 nucleotides are TGTGCCAGCAGTTTATTGGGGCAGGGCAACGAGCAGTACTTC.

This clone was found once. The gene calls are TRBV6-6 and TRBJ2-3; unclear D gene. The length of the CDR3 is 12 residues. V lost 6 bases and J lost 1, with 5 bases in between. CDR1 and CDR2 (germline): MNHNY, SVGAGI (reference sequence). CDR3 protein: CASSHRTDTQYF. CDR3 coding DNA: TGTGCCAGCAGCCACCGCACAGATACGCAGTATTTT.

V gene TRBV9 combines with J gene TRBJ1-1; D unresolved. This CDR3 comprises 13 residues. Trimming pared 4 bases from V and 4 bases from J, leaving 11 bases between. The germline gives CDR1 SGDLS, CDR2 YYNGEE. The CDR3 nucleotides are TGTGCCAGCAGCCCCAGGTCTGGCACTGAAGCTTTCTTT. It specifies CASSPRSGTEAFF.

The chain couples TRBV27 to TRBJ2-3; D ambiguous. This CDR3 is built from 15 residues. The V gene's germline CDR1 is MNHEY and CDR2 SMNVEV (reference sequence). Trimming took off 5 bases at V and 2 bases at J, with 14 bases between the two ends. CDR3 sequence reads: CASSDPDGTTDTQYF. The CDR3 coding sequence is TGTGCCAGCAGTGACCCGGACGGAACCACAGATACGCAGTATTTT.

The rearrangement uses TRBV19 and TRBJ1-5; maybe TRBD1 (6 bases). This CDR3 spans 15 amino acids. Trimming took off 3 bases at V and 1 base at J, with 10 bases between the two ends. Germline values: CDR1 LNHDA, CDR2 SQIVND (reference sequence). The CDR3 coding sequence is TGTGCCAGTAGTATCCAGGGGAAGAGCAATCAGCCCCAGCATTTT. As protein: CASSIQGKSNQPQHF.

The chain couples TRBV7-9 to TRBJ2-7, with TRBD1 identical over 7 bases. With V trimmed by 2 bases and J by 0 bases, 13 bases remained unmatched. Germline V gene sequence: CDR1 SEHNR, CDR2 FQNEAQ (reference sequence). This CDR3 has 18 residues. The CDR3 protein is CASSLRDSSALHSYEQYF. DNA for the CDR3: TGTGCCAGCAGCTTACGGGACAGTTCCGCCCTTCACTCCTACGAGCAGTACTTC.

The table lists this clone with a few counts. This chain links TRBV6-5 with TRBJ1-3; tentatively, D is TRBD1 (5 bases). The CDR3 loop spans 15 amino acids. V was clipped by 6 bases and J by 0 bases, with 12 bases between them. CDR1 is MNHEY, CDR2 SVGAGI, per germline. The CDR3 reads CASSPGPLSGNTIYF. CDR3 DNA sequence: TGTGCCAGCAGCCCGGGACCCCTCTCTGGAAACACCATATATTTT.

The V and J genes are TRBV5-1 and TRBJ1-2; D ambiguous. CDR1 and CDR2 (germline): SGHRS, YFSETQ. V lost 2 bases to trimming and J lost 0 bases, with 11 bases between them. The CDR3 has 15 residues. CDR3 loop: CASSFSRATNYGYTF. DNA for the CDR3: TGCGCCAGCAGCTTCTCACGGGCCACTAACTATGGCTACACCTTC.

The CDR3 region has the DNA TGTGCCAGCAGCTTTTCGGGGGGTGCCACTGAAGCTTTCTTT. It yields the protein CASSFSGGATEAFF. The rearrangement uses TRBV7-9 and TRBJ1-1, with D tentatively TRBD1 (5 bases). This CDR3 is built from 14 residues. With 3 bases removed from V and 4 bases from J, the gap between germline ends came to 12 bases. CDR1 is SEHNR and CDR2 is FQNEAQ in the germline V gene (reference sequence).

This chain connects TRBV5-1 to TRBJ2-7; D is uncertain. Trimming removed 0 bases at V and 0 bases at J, with 13 bases between. Germline V gene sequence: CDR1 SGHRS, CDR2 YFSETQ. This CDR3 is 16 amino acids long. The CDR3 DNA follows: TGCGCCAGCAGCTTGGACGCGTTCTCGTACTCCTACGAGCAGTACTTC. It codes for CASSLDAFSYSYEQYF.

The chain carries TRBV9 and TRBJ1-4; 7 bases fit TRBD1. The CDR3 has 15 residues. Germline V CDR1 and CDR2: SGDLS, YYNGEE. V dropped 1 base and J dropped 4; count of bases not matched to a gene: 4. In nucleotides, the CDR3 is TGTGCCAGCAGCGTATACGGGACAGATAATGAAAAACTGTTTTTT. It translates to CASSVYGTDNEKLFF.

This chain connects TRBV27 to TRBJ2-6; 8 nucleotides line up with TRBD1. The length of the CDR3 is 16 residues. Per germline, CDR1 MNHEY and CDR2 SMNVEV (reference sequence). J gave up 0 bases and V 10 bases, and 8 bases lay outside the gene matches. The CDR3, as DNA: TGTGCCACCCGGACAGGGTCTCACTCTGGGGCCAACGTCCTGACTTTC. Amino acids: CATRTGSHSGANVLTF.

The rearrangement joins TRBV6-6 to TRBJ2-7; 8 bases align to TRBD1. The CDR3 has 14 residues. CDR1 MNHNY and CDR2 SVGAGI come from the germline V gene (reference sequence). The trim removed 6 bases at V and 6 bases at J, leaving 10 bases unmatched. CDR3 sequence reads: CASSLGTGHGEQYF. The CDR3 DNA reads as TGTGCCAGCAGCCTCGGGACAGGCCACGGCGAGCAGTACTTC.

This chain connects TRBV11-2 to TRBJ2-7; D not certain. V was pared by 5 bases and J by 0 bases, with 8 bases between. The germline CDR1 and CDR2 sequences are SGHAT and FQNNGV. The CDR3 sequence is 13 residues long. The CDR3 region has the DNA TGTGCCAGCAGCACCACGAGCTCCTACGAGCAGTACTTC. Its translation is CASSTTSSYEQYF.